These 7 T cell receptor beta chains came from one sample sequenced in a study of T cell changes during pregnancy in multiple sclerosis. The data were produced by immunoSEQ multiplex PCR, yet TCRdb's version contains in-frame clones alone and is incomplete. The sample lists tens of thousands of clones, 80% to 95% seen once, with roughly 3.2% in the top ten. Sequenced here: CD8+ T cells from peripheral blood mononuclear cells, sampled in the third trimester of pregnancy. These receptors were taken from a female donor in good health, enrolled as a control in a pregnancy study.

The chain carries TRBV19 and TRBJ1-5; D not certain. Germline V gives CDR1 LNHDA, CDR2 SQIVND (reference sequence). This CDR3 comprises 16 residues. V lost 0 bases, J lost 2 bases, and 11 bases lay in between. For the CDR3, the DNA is TGTGCCAGTAGTATAGATGGCTCCCATGGCAATCAGCCCCAGCATTTT. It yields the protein CASSIDGSHGNQPQHF.

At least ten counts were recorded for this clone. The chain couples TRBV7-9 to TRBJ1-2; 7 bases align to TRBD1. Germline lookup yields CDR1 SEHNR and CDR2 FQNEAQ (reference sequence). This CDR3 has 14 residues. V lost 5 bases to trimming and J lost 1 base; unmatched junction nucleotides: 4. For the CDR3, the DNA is TGTGCCAGCAGCCCGGGACAGAGTAACTATGGCTACACCTTC. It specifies CASSPGQSNYGYTF. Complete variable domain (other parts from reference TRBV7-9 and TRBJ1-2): DTGVSQNPRHKITKRGQNVTFRCDPISEHNRLYWYRQTLGQGPEFLTYFQNEAQLEKSRLLSDRFSAERPKGSFSTLEIQRTEQGDSAMYLCASSPGQSNYGYTFGSGTRLTVV.

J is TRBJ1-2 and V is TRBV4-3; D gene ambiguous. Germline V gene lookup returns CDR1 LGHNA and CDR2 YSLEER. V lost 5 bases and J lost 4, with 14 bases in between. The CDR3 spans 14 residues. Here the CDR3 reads CASSSSGGSYGYTF. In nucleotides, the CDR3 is TGCGCCAGCAGCTCTTCCGGCGGTAGCTATGGCTACACCTTC.

In DNA, the CDR3 is TGCGCCAGCAGTCACAGTAGCAATCAGCCCCAGCATTTT. It specifies CASSHSSNQPQHF. This chain uses TRBV4-1 with TRBJ1-5; D gene uncertain. Germline CDR1 MGHRA, CDR2 YSYEKL. V was shortened by 6 bases and J by 0 bases, with 6 bases between the two germline ends. This CDR3 contains 13 residues.

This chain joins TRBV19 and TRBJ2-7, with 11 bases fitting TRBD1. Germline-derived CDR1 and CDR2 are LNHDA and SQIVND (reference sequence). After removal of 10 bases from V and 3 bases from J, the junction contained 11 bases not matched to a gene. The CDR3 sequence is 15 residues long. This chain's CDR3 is CATSKDRGQDYEQYF. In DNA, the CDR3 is TGTGCCACCTCGAAGGACAGGGGGCAAGACTACGAGCAGTACTTC.

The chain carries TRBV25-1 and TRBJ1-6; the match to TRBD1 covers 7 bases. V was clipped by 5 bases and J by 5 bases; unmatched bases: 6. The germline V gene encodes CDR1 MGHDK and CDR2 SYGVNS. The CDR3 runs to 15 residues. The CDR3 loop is CASSPQTGNNSPLHF. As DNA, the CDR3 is TGTGCCAGCAGTCCCCAGACAGGGAATAATTCACCCCTCCACTTT.

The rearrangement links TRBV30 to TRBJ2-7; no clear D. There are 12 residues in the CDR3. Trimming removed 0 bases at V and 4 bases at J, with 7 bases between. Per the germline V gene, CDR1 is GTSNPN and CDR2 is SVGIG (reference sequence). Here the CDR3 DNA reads TGTGCCTGGAGTGTAGCTTCTTACGAGCAGTACTTC. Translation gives CAWSVASYEQYF.